These 4 T cell receptor beta chains were sequenced from one sample in a study of Graves' ophthalmopathy and Graves' hyperthyroidism. RNA transcripts were the template, and TCR beta CDR3 regions were amplified from them. RT-PCR was first run with HTBI primers, then multiplex PCR in a second round. TCRdb re-analysed the multiplex PCR reads in MiXCR, keeping a single row per CDR3 protein. The table includes under 250,000 distinct CDR3 sequences, approximately 21% detected once. The specimen sequenced was peripheral blood. Receptors were obtained from a woman between 50 and 59 years old with Graves' ophthalmopathy.

This clonotype was detected ten times or more. The chain employs TRBV6-1 and TRBJ2-7; D gene ambiguous. The length of the CDR3 is 11 residues. V lost 7 bases and J 3 bases, leaving 7 bases between the germline ends. Germline CDR1 and CDR2: MNHNS and SASEGT. The CDR3 protein is CASTWSYEQYF. In DNA form, the CDR3 reads TGTGCCAGCACCTGGAGCTACGAGCAGTACTTC.

This clonotype came up a few times. The chain recombines TRBV2 with TRBJ2-7; D ambiguous. CDR1 SNHLY and CDR2 FYNNEI come from the germline V gene. V shed 8 bases and J shed 6 bases, with 20 bases lying between them. The CDR3 contains 14 residues. CDR3: CASRGMVQFSEQYF. The CDR3 DNA sequence: TGTGCCAGCCGTGGGATGGTACAGTTTAGCGAGCAGTACTTC.

As concerns this clonotype: This likely comes from a read error, as the CDR3 has no conserved phenylalanine or tryptophan at its end. The chain couples TRBV7-9 to TRBJ2-2, with TRBD1 as a possible D gene (5 bases). The V gene's germline CDR1 is SEHNR and CDR2 FQNEAQ (reference sequence). V was pared by 6 bases and J by 6 bases, with 8 bases between. This CDR3 is 12 amino acids long. CDR3 protein: CASRAGSGELFL. DNA of the CDR3: TGTGCCAGCAGGGCAGGGTCCGGGGAGCTGTTTCTT.

This clonotype came up many times. J is TRBJ2-2 and V is TRBV24-1, with D possibly matching TRBD2 (6 bases). Trimming stripped 4 bases from V and 5 bases from J, with 13 bases between. Germline V CDR1 and CDR2: KGHDR, SFDVKD. The CDR3 has 15 residues. CDR3 bases: TGTGCCACCAGTGAAACTGGAGGGAGTACCGGGGAGCTGTTTTTT. Protein product: CATSETGGSTGELFF.